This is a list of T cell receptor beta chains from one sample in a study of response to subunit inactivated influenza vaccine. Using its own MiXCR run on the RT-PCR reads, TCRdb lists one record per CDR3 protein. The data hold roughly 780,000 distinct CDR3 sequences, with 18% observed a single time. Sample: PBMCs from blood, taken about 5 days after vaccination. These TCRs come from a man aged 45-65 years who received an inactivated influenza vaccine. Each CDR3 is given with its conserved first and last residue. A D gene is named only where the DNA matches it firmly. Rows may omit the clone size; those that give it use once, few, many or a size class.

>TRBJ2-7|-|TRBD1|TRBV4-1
CASSQEVDRAPYRQYF
TGCGCCAGCAGCCAAGAAGTGGACAGGGCGCCATATAGGCAGTACTTC
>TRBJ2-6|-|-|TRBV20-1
CSARDLDSLLRANVLTF
TGCAGTGCTAGAGATTTAGATAGTCTCCTCAGGGCCAACGTCCTGACTTTC
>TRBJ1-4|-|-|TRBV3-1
CASSQAQFNEKLFF
TGTGCCAGCAGCCAAGCACAGTTTAATGAAAAACTGTTTTTT
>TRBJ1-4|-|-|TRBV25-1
CASSEPRTAPSLEKLFF
TGTGCCAGCAGTGAACCCCGGACAGCCCCTTCCCTCGAAAAACTGTTTTTT
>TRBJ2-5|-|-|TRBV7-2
CASSPEVQETQYF
TGTGCCAGCAGCCCGGAGGTCCAAGAGACCCAGTACTTC
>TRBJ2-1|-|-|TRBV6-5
CASSYSLANEQFF
TGTGCCAGCAGTTACTCCCTAGCGAACGAGCAGTTCTTC
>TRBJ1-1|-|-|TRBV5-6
CASSQRRRFFMNTEAFF
TGTGCCAGCAGCCAACGACGGAGGTTCTTTATGAACACTGAAGCTTTCTTT
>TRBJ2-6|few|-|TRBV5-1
CASSLGGSTGANVLTF
TGCGCCAGCAGCTTGGGTGGGTCAACTGGGGCCAACGTCCTGACTTTC
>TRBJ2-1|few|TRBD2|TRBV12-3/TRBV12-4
CASSKRGGDNEQFF
TGTGCCAGCAGCAAGCGGGGGGGGGACAATGAGCAGTTCTTC
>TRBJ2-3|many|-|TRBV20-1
CSARRRGSTDTQYF
TGCAGTGCTAGAAGGAGGGGTAGCACAGATACGCAGTATTTT
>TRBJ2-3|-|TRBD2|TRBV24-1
CATSGAGEISDTQYF
TGTGCCACCAGTGGAGCGGGAGAGATAAGCGATACGCAGTATTTT
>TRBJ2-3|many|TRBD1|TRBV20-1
CSAEDRSDTQYF
TGCAGTGCGGAGGACAGGTCAGATACGCAGTATTTT
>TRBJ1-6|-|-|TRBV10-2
CASSESGLYNSPLHF
TGCGCCAGCAGTGAGTCTGGCCTGTATAATTCACCCCTCCACTTT
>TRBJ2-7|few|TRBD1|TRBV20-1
CSATGTALYEQYF
TGCAGTGCCACCGGGACAGCCCTCTACGAGCAGTACTTC
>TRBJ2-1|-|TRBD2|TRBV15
CATSRDLASGSHEQFF
TGTGCCACCAGCAGAGATTTGGCTAGCGGGAGTCATGAGCAGTTCTTC
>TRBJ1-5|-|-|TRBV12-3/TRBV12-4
CASSMAREYSNQPQHF
TGTGCCAGCAGCATGGCCCGGGAATATAGCAATCAGCCCCAGCATTTT
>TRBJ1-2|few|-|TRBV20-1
CSALPDSTYYGYTF
TGCAGTGCCCTACCGGACAGTACTTACTATGGCTACACCTTC
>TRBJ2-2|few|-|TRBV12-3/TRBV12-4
CASGGTYTGELFF
TGTGCCAGCGGCGGGACTTACACCGGGGAGCTGTTTTTT
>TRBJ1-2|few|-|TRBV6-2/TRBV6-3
CASSYFGSNYGYTF
TGTGCCAGCAGTTACTTCGGGTCTAACTATGGCTACACCTTC
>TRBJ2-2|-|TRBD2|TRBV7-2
CASSLAQGGPRTGELFF
TGTGCCAGCAGCTTAGCGCAGGGAGGGCCCCGAACCGGGGAGCTGTTTTTT
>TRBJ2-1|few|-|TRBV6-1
CASSLEGHTSYNEQFF
TGTGCCAGCAGTCTGGAAGGACACACATCCTACAATGAGCAGTTCTTC
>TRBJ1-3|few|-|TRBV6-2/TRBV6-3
CASSRTVNSGNTIYF
TGTGCCAGCAGCCGGACAGTCAACTCTGGAAACACCATATATTTT
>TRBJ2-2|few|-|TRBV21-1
CASSPRSGSGVVGELFF
TGTGCCAGCAGCCCCAGAAGTGGTAGCGGGGTAGTCGGGGAGCTGTTTTTT
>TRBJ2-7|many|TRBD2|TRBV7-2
CASSLGRGGIYEQYF
TGTGCCAGCAGCTTAGGGCGGGGGGGGATCTACGAGCAGTACTTC
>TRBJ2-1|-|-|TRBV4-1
CASSQAQTWTTYNEQFF
TGCGCCAGCAGCCAAGCACAGACCTGGACCACCTACAATGAGCAGTTCTTC
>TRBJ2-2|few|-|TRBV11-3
CASSLGPRNTGELFF
TGTGCCAGCAGCTTAGGTCCGAGAAACACCGGGGAGCTGTTTTTT
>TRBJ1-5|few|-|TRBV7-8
CASSFQAGSNQPQHF
TGTGCCAGCAGCTTTCAGGCAGGTAGCAATCAGCCCCAGCATTTT
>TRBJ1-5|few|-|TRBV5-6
CASSFGQIAQPQHF
TGTGCCAGCAGCTTTGGACAGATAGCTCAGCCCCAGCATTTT